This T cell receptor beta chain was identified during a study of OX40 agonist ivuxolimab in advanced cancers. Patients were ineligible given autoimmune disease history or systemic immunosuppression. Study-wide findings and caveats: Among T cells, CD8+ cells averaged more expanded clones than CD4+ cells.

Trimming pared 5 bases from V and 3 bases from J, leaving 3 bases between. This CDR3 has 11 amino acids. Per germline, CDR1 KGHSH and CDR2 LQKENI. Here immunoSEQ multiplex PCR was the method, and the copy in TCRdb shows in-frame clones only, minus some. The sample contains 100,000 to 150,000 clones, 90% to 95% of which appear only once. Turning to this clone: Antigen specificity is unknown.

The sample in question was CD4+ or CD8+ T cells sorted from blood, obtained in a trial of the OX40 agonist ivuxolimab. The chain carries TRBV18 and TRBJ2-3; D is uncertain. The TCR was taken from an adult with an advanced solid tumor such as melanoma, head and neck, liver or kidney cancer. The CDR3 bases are TGTGCCAGCTCAGCGACAGATACGCAGTATTTT. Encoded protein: CASSATDTQYF.